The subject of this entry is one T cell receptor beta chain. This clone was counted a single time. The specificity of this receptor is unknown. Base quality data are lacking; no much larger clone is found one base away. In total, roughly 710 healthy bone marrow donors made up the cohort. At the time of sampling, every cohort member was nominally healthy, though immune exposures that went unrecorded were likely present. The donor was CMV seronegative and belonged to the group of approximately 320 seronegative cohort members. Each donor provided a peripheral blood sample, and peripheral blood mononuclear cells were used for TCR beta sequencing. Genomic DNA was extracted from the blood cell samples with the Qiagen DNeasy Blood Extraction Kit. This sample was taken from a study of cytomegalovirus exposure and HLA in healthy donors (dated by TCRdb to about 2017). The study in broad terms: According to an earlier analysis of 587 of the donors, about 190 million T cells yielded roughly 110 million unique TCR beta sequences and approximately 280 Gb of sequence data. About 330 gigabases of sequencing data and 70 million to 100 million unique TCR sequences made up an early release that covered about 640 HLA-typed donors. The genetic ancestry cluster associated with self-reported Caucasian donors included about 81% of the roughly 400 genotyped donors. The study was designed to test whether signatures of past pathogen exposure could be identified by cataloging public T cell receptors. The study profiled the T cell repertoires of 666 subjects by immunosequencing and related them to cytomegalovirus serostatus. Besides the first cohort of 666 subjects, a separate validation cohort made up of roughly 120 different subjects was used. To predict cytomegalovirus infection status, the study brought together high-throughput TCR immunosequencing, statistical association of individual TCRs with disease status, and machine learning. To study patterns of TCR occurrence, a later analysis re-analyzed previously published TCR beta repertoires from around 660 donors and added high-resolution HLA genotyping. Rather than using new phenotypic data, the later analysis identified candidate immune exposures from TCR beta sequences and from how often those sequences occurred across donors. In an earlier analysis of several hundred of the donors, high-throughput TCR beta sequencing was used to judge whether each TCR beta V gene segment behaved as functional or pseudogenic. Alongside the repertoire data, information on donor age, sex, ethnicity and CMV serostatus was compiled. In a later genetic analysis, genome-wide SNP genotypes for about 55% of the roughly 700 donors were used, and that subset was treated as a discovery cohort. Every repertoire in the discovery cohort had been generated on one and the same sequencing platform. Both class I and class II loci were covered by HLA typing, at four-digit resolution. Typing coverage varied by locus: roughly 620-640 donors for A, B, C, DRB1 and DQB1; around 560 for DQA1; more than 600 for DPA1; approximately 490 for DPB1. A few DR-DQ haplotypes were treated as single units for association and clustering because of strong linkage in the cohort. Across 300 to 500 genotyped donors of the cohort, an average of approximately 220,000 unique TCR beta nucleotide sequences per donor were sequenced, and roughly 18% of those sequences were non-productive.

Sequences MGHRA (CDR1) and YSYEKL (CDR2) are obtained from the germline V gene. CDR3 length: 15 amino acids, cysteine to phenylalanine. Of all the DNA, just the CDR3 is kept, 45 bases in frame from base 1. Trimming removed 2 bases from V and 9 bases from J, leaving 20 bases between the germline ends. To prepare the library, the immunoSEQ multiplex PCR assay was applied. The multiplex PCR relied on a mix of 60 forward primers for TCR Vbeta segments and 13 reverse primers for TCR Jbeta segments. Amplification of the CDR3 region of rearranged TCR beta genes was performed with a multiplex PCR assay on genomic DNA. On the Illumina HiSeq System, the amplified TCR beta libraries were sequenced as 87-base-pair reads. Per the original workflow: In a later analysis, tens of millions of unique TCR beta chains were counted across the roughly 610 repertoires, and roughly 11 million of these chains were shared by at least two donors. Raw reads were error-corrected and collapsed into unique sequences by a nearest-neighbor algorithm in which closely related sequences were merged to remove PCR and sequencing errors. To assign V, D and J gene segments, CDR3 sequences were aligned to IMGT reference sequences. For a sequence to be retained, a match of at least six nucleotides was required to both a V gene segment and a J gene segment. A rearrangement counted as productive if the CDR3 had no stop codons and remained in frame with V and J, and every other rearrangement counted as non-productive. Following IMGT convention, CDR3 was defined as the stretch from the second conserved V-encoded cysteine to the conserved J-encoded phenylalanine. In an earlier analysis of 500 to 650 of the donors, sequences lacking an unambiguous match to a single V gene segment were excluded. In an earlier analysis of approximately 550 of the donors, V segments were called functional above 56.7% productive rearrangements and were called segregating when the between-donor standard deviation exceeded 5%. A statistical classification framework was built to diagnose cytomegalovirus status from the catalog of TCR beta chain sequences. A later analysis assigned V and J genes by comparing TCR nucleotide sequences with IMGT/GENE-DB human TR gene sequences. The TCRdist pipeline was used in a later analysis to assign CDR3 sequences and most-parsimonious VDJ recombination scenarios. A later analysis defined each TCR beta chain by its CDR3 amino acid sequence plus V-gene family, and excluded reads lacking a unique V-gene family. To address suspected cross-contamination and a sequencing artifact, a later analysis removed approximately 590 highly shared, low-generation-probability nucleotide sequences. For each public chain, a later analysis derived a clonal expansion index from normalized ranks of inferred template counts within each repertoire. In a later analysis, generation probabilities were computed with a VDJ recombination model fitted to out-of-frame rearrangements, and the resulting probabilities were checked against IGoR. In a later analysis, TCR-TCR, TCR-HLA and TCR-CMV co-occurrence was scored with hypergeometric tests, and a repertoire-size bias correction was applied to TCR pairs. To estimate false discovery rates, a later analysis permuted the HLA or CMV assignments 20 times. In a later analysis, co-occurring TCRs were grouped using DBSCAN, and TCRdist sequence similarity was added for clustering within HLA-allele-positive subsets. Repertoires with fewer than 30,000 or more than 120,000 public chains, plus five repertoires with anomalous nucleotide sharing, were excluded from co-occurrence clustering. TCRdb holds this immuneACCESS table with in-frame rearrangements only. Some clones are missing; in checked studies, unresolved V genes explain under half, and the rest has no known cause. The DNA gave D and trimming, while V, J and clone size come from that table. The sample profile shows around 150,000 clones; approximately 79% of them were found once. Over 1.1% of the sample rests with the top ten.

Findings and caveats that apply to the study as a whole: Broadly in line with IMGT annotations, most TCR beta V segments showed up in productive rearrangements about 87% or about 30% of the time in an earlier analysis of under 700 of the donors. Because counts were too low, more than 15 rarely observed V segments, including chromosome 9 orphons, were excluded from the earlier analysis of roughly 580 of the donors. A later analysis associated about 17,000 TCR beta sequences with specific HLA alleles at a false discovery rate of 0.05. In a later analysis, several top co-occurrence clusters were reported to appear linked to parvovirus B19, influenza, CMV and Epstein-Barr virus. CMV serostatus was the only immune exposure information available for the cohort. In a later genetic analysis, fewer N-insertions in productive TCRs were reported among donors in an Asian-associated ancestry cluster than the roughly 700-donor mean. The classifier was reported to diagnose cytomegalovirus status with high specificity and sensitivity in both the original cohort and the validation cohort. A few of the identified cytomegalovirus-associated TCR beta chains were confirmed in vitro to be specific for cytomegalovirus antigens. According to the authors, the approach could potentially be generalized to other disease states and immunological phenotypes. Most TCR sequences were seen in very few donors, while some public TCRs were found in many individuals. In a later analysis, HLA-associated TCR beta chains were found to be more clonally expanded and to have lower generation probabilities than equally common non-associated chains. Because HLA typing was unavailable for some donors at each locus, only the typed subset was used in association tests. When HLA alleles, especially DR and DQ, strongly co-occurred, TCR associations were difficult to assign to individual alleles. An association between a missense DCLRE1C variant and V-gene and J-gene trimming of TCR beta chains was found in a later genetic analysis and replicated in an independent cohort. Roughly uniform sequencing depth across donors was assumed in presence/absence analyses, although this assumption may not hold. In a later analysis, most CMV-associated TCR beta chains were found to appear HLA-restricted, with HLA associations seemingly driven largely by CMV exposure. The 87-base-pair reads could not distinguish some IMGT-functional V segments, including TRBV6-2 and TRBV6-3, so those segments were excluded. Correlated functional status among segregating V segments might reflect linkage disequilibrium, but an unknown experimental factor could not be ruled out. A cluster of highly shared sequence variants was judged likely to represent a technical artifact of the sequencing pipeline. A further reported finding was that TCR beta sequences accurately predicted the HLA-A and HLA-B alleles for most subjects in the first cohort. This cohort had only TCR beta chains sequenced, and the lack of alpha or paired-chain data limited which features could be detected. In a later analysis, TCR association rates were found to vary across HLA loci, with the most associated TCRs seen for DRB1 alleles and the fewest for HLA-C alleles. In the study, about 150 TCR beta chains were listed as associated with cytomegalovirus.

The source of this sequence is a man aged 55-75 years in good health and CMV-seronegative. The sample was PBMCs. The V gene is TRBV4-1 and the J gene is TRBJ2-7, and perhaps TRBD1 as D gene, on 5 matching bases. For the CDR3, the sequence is CASSQFPLGTTGQYF. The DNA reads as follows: TGCGCCAGCAGCCAATTCCCTTTGGGCACAACAGGGCAGTACTTC.